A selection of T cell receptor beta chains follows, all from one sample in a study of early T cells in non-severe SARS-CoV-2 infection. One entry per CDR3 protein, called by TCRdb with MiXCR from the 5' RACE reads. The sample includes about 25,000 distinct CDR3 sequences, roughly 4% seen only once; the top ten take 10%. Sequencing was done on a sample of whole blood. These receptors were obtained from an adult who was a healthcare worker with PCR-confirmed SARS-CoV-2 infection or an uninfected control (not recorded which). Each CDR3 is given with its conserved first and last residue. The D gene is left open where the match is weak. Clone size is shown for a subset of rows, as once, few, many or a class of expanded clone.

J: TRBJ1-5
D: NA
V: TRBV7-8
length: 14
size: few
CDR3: CASSRRGIDQPQHF
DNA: TGTGCCAGCAGCCGGAGGGGGATCGATCAGCCCCAGCATTTT

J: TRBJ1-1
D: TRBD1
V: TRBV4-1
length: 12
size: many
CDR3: CASSPGTDEAFF
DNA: TGCGCCAGCAGCCCCGGGACAGATGAAGCTTTCTTT

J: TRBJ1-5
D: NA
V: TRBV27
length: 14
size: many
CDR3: CASSTSTTGWPQHF
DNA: NA

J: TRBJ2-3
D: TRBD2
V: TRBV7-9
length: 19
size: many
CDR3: CASSFRTSGRSLVEDTQYF
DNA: TGTGCCAGCAGCTTCCGGACTAGCGGGAGAAGTTTAGTTGAAGATACGCAGTATTTT

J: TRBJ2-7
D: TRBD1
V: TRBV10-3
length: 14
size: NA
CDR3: CAITAGTGFYEQYF
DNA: TGTGCCATCACCGCCGGGACAGGGTTCTACGAGCAGTACTTC

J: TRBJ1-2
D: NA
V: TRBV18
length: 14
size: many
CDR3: CASSPQQANYGYTF
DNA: TGTGCCAGCTCACCACAACAGGCCAACTATGGCTACACCTTC

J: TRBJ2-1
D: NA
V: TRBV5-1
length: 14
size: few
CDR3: CASSGRTNYNEQFF
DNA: TGCGCCAGCAGCGGACGGACTAACTACAATGAGCAGTTCTTC

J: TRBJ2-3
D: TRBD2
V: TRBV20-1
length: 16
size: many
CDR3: CSAETPSGSDADTQYF
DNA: TGCAGTGCTGAGACTCCCAGCGGGAGTGACGCAGATACGCAGTATTTT

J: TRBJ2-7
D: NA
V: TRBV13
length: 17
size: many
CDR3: CASSSSFPDSQPYEQYF
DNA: TGTGCCAGCAGCTCATCCTTCCCCGACAGTCAGCCCTACGAGCAGTACTTC

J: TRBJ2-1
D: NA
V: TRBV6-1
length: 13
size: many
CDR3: CASSQRGLNEQFF
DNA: TGTGCCAGCAGTCAACGGGGCCTAAATGAGCAGTTCTTC

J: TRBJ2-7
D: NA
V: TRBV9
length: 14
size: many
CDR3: CASSPGTRAYEQYF
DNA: TGTGCCAGCAGCCCTGGGACCAGAGCTTACGAGCAGTACTTC

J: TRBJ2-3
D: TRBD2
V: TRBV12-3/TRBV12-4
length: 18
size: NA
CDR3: CASRPGLAGWGGTDTQYF
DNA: TGTGCCAGCAGACCGGGACTAGCGGGGTGGGGTGGCACAGATACGCAGTATTTT

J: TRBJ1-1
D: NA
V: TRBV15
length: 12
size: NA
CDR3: CATSRDRGEAFF
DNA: TGTGCCACCAGCAGAGATAGGGGTGAAGCTTTCTTT

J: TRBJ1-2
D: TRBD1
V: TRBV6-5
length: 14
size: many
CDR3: CASRQPGQYYGYTF
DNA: TGTGCCAGCAGACAACCGGGACAGTACTATGGCTACACCTTC

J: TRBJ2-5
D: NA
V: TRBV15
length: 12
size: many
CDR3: CATSRSRETQYF
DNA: TGTGCCACCAGCAGATCCAGAGAGACCCAGTACTTC

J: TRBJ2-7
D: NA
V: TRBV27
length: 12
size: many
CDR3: CASSSWGLEQYF
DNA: TGTGCCAGCAGTTCTTGGGGGCTCGAGCAGTACTTC

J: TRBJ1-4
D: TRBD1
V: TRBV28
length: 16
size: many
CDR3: CASSFPQGAKDEKLFF
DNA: TGTGCCAGCAGTTTCCCTCAGGGGGCGAAGGATGAAAAACTGTTTTTT

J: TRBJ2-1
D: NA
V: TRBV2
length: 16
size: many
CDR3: CASKPEPVSSYNEQFF
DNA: TGTGCCAGCAAGCCGGAGCCGGTGAGCTCCTACAATGAGCAGTTCTTC

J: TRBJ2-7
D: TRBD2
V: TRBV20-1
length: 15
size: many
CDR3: CSASILAGRRDEQYF
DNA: TGCAGTGCTAGCATACTAGCGGGTCGCAGGGACGAGCAGTACTTC

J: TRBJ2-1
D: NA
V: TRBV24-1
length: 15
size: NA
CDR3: CATSDPNLGKDEQFF
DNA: TGTGCCACCAGTGATCCGAACTTGGGGAAGGACGAGCAGTTCTTC

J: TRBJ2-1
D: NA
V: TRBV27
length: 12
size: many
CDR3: CASSGLGNEQFF
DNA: TGTGCCAGCAGTGGTTTGGGCAATGAGCAGTTCTTC

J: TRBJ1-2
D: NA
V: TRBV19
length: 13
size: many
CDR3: CASSINLTPADTF
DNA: TGTGCCAGTAGTATCAACCTCACACCGGCGGACACCTTC

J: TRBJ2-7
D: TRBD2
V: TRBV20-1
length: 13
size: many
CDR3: CSARSGRSHEQYF
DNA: TGCAGTGCTCGCAGCGGGAGGAGCCACGAGCAGTACTTC

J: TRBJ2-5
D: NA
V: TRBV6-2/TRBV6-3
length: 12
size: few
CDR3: CASIGPQETQYF
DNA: TGTGCCAGCATCGGCCCCCAAGAGACCCAGTACTTC

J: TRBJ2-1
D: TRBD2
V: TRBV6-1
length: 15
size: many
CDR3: CASSETSGRFDEQFF
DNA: TGTGCCAGCAGTGAAACTAGCGGGAGGTTCGATGAGCAGTTCTTC

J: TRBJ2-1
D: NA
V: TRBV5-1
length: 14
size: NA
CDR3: CASSLEAFGSEQFF
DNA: TGCGCCAGCAGCTTGGAAGCTTTCGGCAGTGAGCAGTTCTTC

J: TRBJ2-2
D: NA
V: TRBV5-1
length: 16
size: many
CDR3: CASSFLSPWNTGELFF
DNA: TGCGCCAGCAGCTTCCTTTCTCCCTGGAACACCGGGGAGCTGTTTTTT

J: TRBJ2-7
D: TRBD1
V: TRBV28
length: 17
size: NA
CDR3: CASRETSLRTGGYEQYF
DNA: TGTGCCAGCAGGGAGACGTCCCTCCGGACAGGGGGCTACGAGCAGTACTTC

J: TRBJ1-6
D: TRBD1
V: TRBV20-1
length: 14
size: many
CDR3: CSAKTGTDNSPLHF
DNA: TGCAGTGCAAAGACCGGGACAGATAATTCACCCCTCCACTTT

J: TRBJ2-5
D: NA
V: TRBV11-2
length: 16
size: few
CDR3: CASSPRGVSPEETQYF
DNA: TGTGCCAGCAGCCCCCGTGGGGTGAGTCCAGAGGAGACCCAGTACTTC

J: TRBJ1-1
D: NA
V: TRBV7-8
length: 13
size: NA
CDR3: CASSLGRTGKAFF
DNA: TGTGCCAGCAGCCTCGGCCGGACGGGTAAAGCTTTCTTT

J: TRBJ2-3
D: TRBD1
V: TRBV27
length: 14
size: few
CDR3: CASSGTGGADTQYF
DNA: TGTGCCAGCAGTGGGACAGGGGGCGCAGATACGCAGTATTTT

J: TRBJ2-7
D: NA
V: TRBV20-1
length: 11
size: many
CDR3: CSPRGAHEQYF
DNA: TGCAGTCCTCGTGGAGCCCACGAGCAGTACTTC

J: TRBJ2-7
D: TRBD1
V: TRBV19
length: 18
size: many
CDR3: CASSIEGRTGAQRYEQYF
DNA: TGTGCCAGTAGTATAGAAGGGCGGACAGGGGCCCAGCGCTACGAGCAGTACTTC

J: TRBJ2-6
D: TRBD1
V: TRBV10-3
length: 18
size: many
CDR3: CAISEWQGARSGANVLTF
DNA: TGTGCCATCAGTGAGTGGCAGGGGGCGCGATCTGGGGCCAACGTCCTGACTTTC

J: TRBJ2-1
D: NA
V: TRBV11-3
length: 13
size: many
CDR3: CASSPTVAGEQFF
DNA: TGTGCCAGCAGCCCAACGGTTGCGGGTGAGCAGTTCTTC

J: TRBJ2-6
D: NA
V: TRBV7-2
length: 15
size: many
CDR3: CASSLPTSGANVLTF
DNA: TGTGCCAGCAGCCTTCCAACCTCTGGGGCCAACGTCCTGACTTTC

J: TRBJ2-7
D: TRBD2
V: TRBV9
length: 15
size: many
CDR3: CASSVSGTSGNEQYF
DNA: TGTGCCAGCAGCGTGTCCGGGACTAGCGGGAACGAGCAGTACTTC

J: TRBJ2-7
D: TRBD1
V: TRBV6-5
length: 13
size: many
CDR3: CASSYPDRVEQYF
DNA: TGTGCCAGCAGTTACCCGGACAGGGTCGAGCAGTACTTC

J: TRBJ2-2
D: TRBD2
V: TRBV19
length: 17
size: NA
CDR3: CASIATGLDASGGELFF
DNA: TGTGCCAGTATCGCAACGGGACTAGATGCCTCGGGCGGGGAGCTGTTTTTT

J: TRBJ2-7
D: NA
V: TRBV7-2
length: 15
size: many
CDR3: CASSLGGLPSYEQYF
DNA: TGTGCCAGCAGCTTAGGGGGTCTCCCCTCCTACGAGCAGTACTTC

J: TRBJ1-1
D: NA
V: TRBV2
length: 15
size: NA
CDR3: CARSESGTANTEAFF
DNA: TGTGCCAGAAGTGAATCCGGGACGGCGAACACTGAAGCTTTCTTT

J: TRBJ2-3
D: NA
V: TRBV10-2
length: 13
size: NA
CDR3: CASSESRGGHQYF
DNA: TGCGCCAGCAGTGAGTCGAGGGGGGGGCACCAGTATTTT

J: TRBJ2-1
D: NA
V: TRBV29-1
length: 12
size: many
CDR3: CSLNSAYNEQFF
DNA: TGCAGCTTAAACAGCGCTTACAATGAGCAGTTCTTC

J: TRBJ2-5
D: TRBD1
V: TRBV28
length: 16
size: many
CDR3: CASSLIPGTGKETQYF
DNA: TGTGCCAGCAGTCTGATCCCCGGGACAGGGAAAGAGACCCAGTACTTC

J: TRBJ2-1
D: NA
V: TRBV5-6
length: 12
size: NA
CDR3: CASSFQGNEQFF
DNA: TGTGCCAGCAGCTTCCAGGGCAATGAGCAGTTCTTC

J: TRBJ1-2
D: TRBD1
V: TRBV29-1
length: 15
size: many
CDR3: CSVPRGQGTTYGYTF
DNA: TGCAGCGTCCCACGAGGACAGGGGACGACGTATGGCTACACCTTC

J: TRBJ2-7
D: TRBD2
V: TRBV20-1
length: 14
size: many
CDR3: CSASLGLAGYEQYF
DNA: TGCAGTGCTAGTCTGGGGCTAGCGGGATACGAGCAGTACTTC

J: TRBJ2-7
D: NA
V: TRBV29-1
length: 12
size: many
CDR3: CSVDDGTEEQYF
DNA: TGCAGCGTTGATGACGGGACTGAGGAGCAGTACTTC

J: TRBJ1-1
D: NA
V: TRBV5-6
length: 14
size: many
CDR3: CASSSAGFQTEAFF
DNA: TGTGCCAGCAGCAGCGCAGGGTTCCAAACTGAAGCTTTCTTT

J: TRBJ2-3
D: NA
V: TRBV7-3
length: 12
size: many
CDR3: CASGLAKDTQYF
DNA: TGTGCCAGCGGGCTAGCGAAAGATACGCAGTATTTT

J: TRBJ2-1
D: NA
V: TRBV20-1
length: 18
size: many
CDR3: CSARDTIQGVRNRNEQFF
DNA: TGCAGTGCTAGAGACACGATTCAAGGGGTAAGAAATCGGAATGAGCAGTTCTTC

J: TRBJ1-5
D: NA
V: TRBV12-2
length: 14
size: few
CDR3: CASRCWTFNQPQHF
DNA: TGTGCAAGTCGCTGCTGGACGTTCAATCAGCCCCAGCATTTT

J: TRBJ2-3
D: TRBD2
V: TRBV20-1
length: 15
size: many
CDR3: CSAPGLALSTDTQYF
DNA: TGCAGTGCTCCCGGACTAGCGCTTAGCACAGATACGCAGTATTTT

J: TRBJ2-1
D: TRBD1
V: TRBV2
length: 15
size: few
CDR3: CASSGDRGSYNEQFF
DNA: TGTGCCAGCAGTGGAGACAGGGGGTCTTACAATGAGCAGTTCTTC

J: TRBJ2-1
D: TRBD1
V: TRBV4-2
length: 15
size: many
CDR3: CASSPFAGQGNEQFF
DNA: TGTGCCAGCAGCCCGTTTGCGGGACAGGGCAATGAGCAGTTCTTC